This passage covers 22 T cell receptor beta chains from one sample sequenced in a study of T-cell reconstitution after alpha-beta-depleted transplantation in children. The authors prepared the TCRbeta library with unique molecular identifiers. Using its own MiXCR run on the PCR reads, TCRdb lists one record per CDR3 protein. This table has about 500,000 distinct CDR3 sequences, about 30% appearing once. The sample in question was PBMCs from the stem cell graft donor, obtained from the stem cell graft. The receptors here all came from a human donor who donated a stem cell graft to a child with aplastic anemia.

This sequence joins TRBV20-1 and TRBJ2-1; D remains unclear. Germline loops: CDR1 DFQATT, CDR2 SNEGSKA (reference sequence). CDR3 size: 13 residues. Trimming stripped 0 bases from V and 9 bases from J, with 12 bases between. Here the CDR3 DNA reads TGCAGTGCTAGAGATGGAACAGTTGGTGAGCAGTTCTTC. Its translation is CSARDGTVGEQFF.

This chain links TRBV7-9 with TRBJ2-1; TRBD1 matches at 9 bases. After removal of 2 bases from V and 2 bases from J, the junction contained 7 bases not matched to a gene. Germline values: CDR1 SEHNR, CDR2 FQNEAQ (reference sequence). This CDR3 has 17 amino acids. The CDR3 loop reads CASSLIGTGGPYNEQFF. The CDR3 DNA is TGTGCCAGCAGCTTAATCGGTACAGGGGGCCCCTACAATGAGCAGTTCTTC.

There are a few counts of this clonotype. This chain uses TRBV5-1 with TRBJ1-1, with D unclear. This CDR3 is 14 amino acids long. Trimming cost V 2 bases and J 0 bases, with 8 bases left between them. Germline CDR1 and CDR2: SGHRS and YFSETQ. CDR3 DNA: TGCGCCAGCAGCTTATTGGACGTGAACACTGAAGCTTTCTTT. This codes for CASSLLDVNTEAFF.

This rearrangement joins TRBV20-1 to TRBJ1-1, with D possibly TRBD1 on 5 matching bases. The V gene's germline CDR1 is DFQATT and CDR2 SNEGSKA (reference sequence). This CDR3 is 15 amino acids long. V was cut by 3 bases and J by 0 bases, with 14 bases left in between. The CDR3 nucleotides are TGCAGTGCTAGTGGGGGACTGAGGGTGAACACTGAAGCTTTCTTT. This gives the protein CSASGGLRVNTEAFF.

The chain has TRBV20-1 and TRBJ2-7, with 9 bases aligning to TRBD2. After removal of 2 bases from V and 4 bases from J, the junction contained 6 bases not matched to a gene. The CDR3 is 14 amino acids. The germline CDR1 and CDR2 sequences are DFQATT and SNEGSKA (reference sequence). In DNA form, the CDR3 reads TGCAGTGCTAGATTGGCTAGCGGGACGTACGAGCAGTACTTC. Translating gives CSARLASGTYEQYF.

This clonotype was counted a few times. CDR3 DNA sequence: TGTGCCAGCAGCTTGGAGGCTAGCGACTACGAGACCCAGTACTTC. Amino acid sequence: CASSLEASDYETQYF. The V call is TRBV5-6, the J call TRBJ2-5; a weak D match, TRBD2 (6 bases). The CDR3 runs to 15 residues. The V gene's germline CDR1 is SGHDT and CDR2 YYEEEE. The germline V and J ends were trimmed by 0 bases and 5 bases, with 14 bases remaining between them.

The table lists this clonotype with a few counts. The V call is TRBV7-2, the J call TRBJ1-5; possible D gene TRBD1, 6 bases. Germline CDR1 SGHTA, CDR2 FQGNSA. The CDR3 is 15 amino acids. V lost 5 bases and J lost 3, with 14 bases in between. This chain's CDR3 is CASSGGGVVNQPQHF. The CDR3, as DNA: TGTGCCAGCAGCGGAGGGGGAGTAGTCAATCAGCCCCAGCATTTT.

This clonotype was seen a handful of times. The chain employs TRBV27 and TRBJ1-2, with a possible D match to TRBD1 (5 bases). The CDR3 runs 13 residues. Trimming pared 5 bases from V and 3 bases from J, leaving 10 bases between. The germline V gene encodes CDR1 MNHEY and CDR2 SMNVEV (reference sequence). The CDR3 sequence is CASSPGADYGYTF. CDR3 in DNA: TGTGCCAGCAGTCCCGGGGCCGACTATGGCTACACCTTC.

The rearrangement uses TRBV5-1 and TRBJ2-1; D is unclear. From germline, CDR1 is SGHRS and CDR2 YFSETQ. V was pared by 0 bases and J by 6 bases, with 7 bases between. This CDR3 comprises 13 residues. The CDR3 DNA sequence: TGCGCCAGCAGCTTGGAGGTGATCAATGAGCAGTTCTTC. This codes for CASSLEVINEQFF. Full variable domain (outside the CDR3, taken from reference TRBV5-1 and TRBJ2-1): KAGVTQTPRYLIKTRGQQVTLSCSPISGHRSVSWYQQTPGQGLQFLFEYFSETQRNKGNFPGRFSGRQFSNSRSEMNVSTLELGDSALYLCASSLEVINEQFFGPGTRLTVL.

This clonotype was picked up a small number of times. This chain joins TRBV3-1 and TRBJ2-3; the D is unclear. This CDR3 spans 14 amino acids. Germline-derived CDR1 and CDR2 are LGHDT and YNNKEL (reference sequence). V lost 0 bases and J 5 bases, leaving 9 bases between the germline ends. In DNA form, the CDR3 reads TGTGCCAGCAGCCAAGAGTCAGCACGAGATACGCAGTATTTT. Encoded protein: CASSQESARDTQYF.

V and J are TRBV9 and TRBJ2-7, with D possibly being TRBD1 (5 bases). V was clipped by 4 bases and J by 3 bases, with 20 bases between them. CDR3 length: 16 residues. CDR1 and CDR2 (germline): SGDLS, YYNGEE. CDR3 in amino acids: CASSPRAGWPNYEQYV. The CDR3 coding sequence is TGTGCCAGCAGCCCAAGAGCAGGGTGGCCCAACTACGAGCAGTACGTC.

This chain uses TRBV18 with TRBJ1-1; 11 bases fit TRBD1. The V gene's germline CDR1 is KGHSH and CDR2 LQKENI. The length of the CDR3 is 17 residues. Germline trimming cut 3 bases from V and 4 bases from J; bases unmatched to any gene: 10. This CDR3 is CASSPPGTGGGSTEAFF. The DNA of the CDR3 is TGTGCCAGCTCACCTCCCGGGACAGGGGGAGGGAGCACTGAAGCTTTCTTT.

The V call is TRBV20-1, the J call TRBJ2-1, with 11 bases matching TRBD2. Germline V lookup: CDR1 DFQATT, CDR2 SNEGSKA (reference sequence). With V trimmed by 0 bases and J by 7 bases, 8 bases remained unmatched. CDR3 length equals 16 residues. The CDR3 DNA is TGCAGTGCTAGAGACCTACTAGCGGGAGTCTCAAATGAGCAGTTCTTC. Amino acids: CSARDLLAGVSNEQFF.

V gene TRBV7-9 combines with J gene TRBJ2-3; no definite D call. Germline V CDR1 and CDR2: SEHNR, FQNEAQ (reference sequence). Trimming cost V 10 bases and J 2 bases, with 19 bases left between them. CDR3 length: 15 amino acids. CDR3 amino acids: CAIVGPSDSTDTQYF. The CDR3 DNA follows: TGTGCCATCGTCGGCCCCTCCGATTCCACAGATACGCAGTATTTT.

This chain links TRBV5-4 with TRBJ1-4; D uncertain. CDR1 is SGHNT and CDR2 is YYREEE in the germline V gene (reference sequence). CDR3 length: 14 residues. Trimming pared 1 base from V and 5 bases from J, leaving 9 bases between. The CDR3 nucleotides read TGTGCCAGCAGCTTGCAAGGGATAAATGAAAAACTGTTTTTT. Its protein is CASSLQGINEKLFF. The full variable domain, rest sourced from reference TRBV5-4 and TRBJ1-4, is ETGVTQSPTHLIKTRGQQVTLRCSSQSGHNTVSWYQQALGQGPQFIFQYYREEENGRGNFPPRFSGLQFPNYSSELNVNALELDDSALYLCASSLQGINEKLFFGSGTQLSVL.

The genes are TRBV5-4 and TRBJ2-7; D remains ambiguous. V gave up 1 base and J gave up 5 bases, with 7 bases separating them. Germline lookup yields CDR1 SGHNT and CDR2 YYREEE (reference sequence). The CDR3 totals 12 residues. CDR3 sequence reads: CASSLWGNEQYV. CDR3 DNA sequence: TGTGCCAGCAGCTTGTGGGGAAACGAGCAGTACGTC.

In this sample, this clonotype turned up a few times. This chain connects TRBV30 to TRBJ2-2, with TRBD2 matching 12 bases. This CDR3 spans 14 amino acids. Germline CDR1 and CDR2: GTSNPN and SVGIG (reference sequence). The V and J ends lost 1 base and 8 bases, in that order; junction bases with no gene match: 2. The CDR3 here is CAWSEGLAGGELFF. CDR3 coding DNA: TGTGCCTGGAGTGAAGGACTAGCGGGAGGGGAGCTGTTTTTT.

This clonotype was observed a handful of times. This chain links TRBV9 with TRBJ2-2; 10 bases are a match to TRBD1. After removal of 4 bases from V and 4 bases from J, the junction contained 7 bases not matched to a gene. Germline values: CDR1 SGDLS, CDR2 YYNGEE. The CDR3 covers 16 residues. The CDR3 sequence: CASSPVGQGPTGELFF. For the CDR3, the DNA is TGTGCCAGCAGCCCCGTGGGACAGGGGCCCACCGGGGAGCTGTTTTTT.

This chain links TRBV7-9 with TRBJ2-2; D is unresolved. The CDR3 spans 15 residues. V gave up 5 bases and J gave up 3 bases, with 13 bases separating them. Per the germline V gene, CDR1 is SEHNR and CDR2 is FQNEAQ (reference sequence). The CDR3 region has the DNA TGTGCCAGCAGCCCCTTGGAATACTACACCGGGGAGCTGTTTTTT. It translates to CASSPLEYYTGELFF.

In its sample, this clonotype was seen a few times. As DNA, the CDR3 is TGCGCCAGCAGCCTTACCGGGACCGCGTACCAAGAGACCCAGTACTTC. Its translation is CASSLTGTAYQETQYF. V is TRBV5-1 and J is TRBJ2-5; D possibly uses TRBD1 or TRBD2 (5 bases each). Germline CDR1 reads SGHRS; CDR2 reads YFSETQ. V was clipped by 4 bases and J by 0 bases, with 16 bases between them. There are 16 residues in the CDR3.

V usage is TRBV5-4 and J usage is TRBJ1-1; no definite D call. Deletions cut 2 bases from V and 0 bases from J, with 8 bases between. Germline loops: CDR1 SGHNT, CDR2 YYREEE (reference sequence). This CDR3 is built from 14 residues. Written as DNA, the CDR3 is TGTGCCAGCAGCTTAATATTTATGAACACTGAAGCTTTCTTT. The encoded protein is CASSLIFMNTEAFF.

The V gene is TRBV7-6, the J gene TRBJ2-7, with 8 bases lining up with TRBD2. V shed 4 bases and J 0 bases; nucleotides not matched to a gene: 5. This CDR3 comprises 15 residues. Germline V CDR1 and CDR2: SGHVS, FNYEAQ. The CDR3 region is CASSSPGTSSYEQYF. CDR3 DNA sequence: TGTGCCAGCAGCTCACCCGGGACTAGCTCCTACGAGCAGTACTTC.